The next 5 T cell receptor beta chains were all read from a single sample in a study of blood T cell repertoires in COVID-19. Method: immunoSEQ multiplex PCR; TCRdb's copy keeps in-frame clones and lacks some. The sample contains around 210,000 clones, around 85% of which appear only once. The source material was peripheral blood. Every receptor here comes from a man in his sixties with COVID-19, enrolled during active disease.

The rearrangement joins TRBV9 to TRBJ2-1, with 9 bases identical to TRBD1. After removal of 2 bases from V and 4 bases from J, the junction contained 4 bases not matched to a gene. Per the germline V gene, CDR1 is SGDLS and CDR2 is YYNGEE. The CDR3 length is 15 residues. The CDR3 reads CASSVGQGGYNEQFF. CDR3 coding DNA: TGTGCCAGCAGCGTGGGACAGGGTGGTTACAATGAGCAGTTCTTC.

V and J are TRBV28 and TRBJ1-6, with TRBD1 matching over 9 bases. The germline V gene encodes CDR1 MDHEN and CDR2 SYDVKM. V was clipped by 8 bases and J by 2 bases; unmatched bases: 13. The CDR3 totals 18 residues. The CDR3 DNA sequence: TGTGCCAGCGCTTCCTCCAGACAGGGGGTCCCCTATAATTCACCCCTCCACTTT. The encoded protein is CASASSRQGVPYNSPLHF. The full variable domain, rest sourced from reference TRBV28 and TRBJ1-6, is DVKVTQSSRYLVKRTGEKVFLECVQDMDHENMFWYRQDPGLGLRLIYFSYDVKMKEKGDIPEGYSVSREKKERFSLILESASTNQTSMYLCASASSRQGVPYNSPLHFGNGTRLTVT.

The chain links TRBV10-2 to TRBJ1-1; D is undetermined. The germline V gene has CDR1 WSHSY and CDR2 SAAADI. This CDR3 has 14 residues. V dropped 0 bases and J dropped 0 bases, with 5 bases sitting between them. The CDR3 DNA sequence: TGCGCCAGCAGTGAGTCTGAGATGAACACTGAAGCTTTCTTT. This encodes CASSESEMNTEAFF.

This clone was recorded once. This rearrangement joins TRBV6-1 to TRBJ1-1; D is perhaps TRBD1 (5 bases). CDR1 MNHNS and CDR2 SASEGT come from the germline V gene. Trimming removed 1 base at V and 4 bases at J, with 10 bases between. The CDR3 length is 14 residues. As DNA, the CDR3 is TGTGCCAGCAGTGAAGGGGGCCAACTCACTGAAGCTTTCTTT. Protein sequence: CASSEGGQLTEAFF.

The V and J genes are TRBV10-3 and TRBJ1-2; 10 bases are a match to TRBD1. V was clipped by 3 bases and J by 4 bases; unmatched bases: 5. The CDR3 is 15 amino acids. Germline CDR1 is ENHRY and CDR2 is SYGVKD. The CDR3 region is CAISEGQGVFYGYTF. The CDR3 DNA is TGTGCCATCAGTGAAGGACAGGGGGTGTTCTATGGCTACACCTTC.